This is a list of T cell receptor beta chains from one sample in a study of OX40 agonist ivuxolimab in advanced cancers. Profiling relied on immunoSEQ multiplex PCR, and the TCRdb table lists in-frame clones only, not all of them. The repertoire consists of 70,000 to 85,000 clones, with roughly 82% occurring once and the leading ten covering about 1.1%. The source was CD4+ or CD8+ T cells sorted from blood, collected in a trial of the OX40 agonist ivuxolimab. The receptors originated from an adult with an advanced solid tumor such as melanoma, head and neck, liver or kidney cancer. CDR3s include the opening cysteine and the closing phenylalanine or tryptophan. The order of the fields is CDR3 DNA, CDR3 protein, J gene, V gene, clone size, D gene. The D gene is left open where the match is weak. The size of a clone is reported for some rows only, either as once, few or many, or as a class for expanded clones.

CDR3nt: TGTGCCAGCAGCTTAAAAGGTCGGCGCAATGAGCAGTTCTTC
CDR3aa: CASSLKGRRNEQFF
j_gene: TRBJ2-1
v_gene: TRBV7-2
abundance: NA
d_gene: NA

CDR3nt: TGTGCCAGCAGCTCTTACATCTCCTACAATGAGCAGTTCTTC
CDR3aa: CASSSYISYNEQFF
j_gene: TRBJ2-1
v_gene: TRBV7-2
abundance: NA
d_gene: NA

CDR3nt: TGTGCCAGCAGCCCCTCCTGGGTTCTGACCACAGATACGCAGTATTTT
CDR3aa: CASSPSWVLTTDTQYF
j_gene: TRBJ2-3
v_gene: TRBV7-2
abundance: NA
d_gene: NA

CDR3nt: TGTGCCAGCAGTCCAGGACAGGGATGGCAGCCCCAGCATTTT
CDR3aa: CASSPGQGWQPQHF
j_gene: TRBJ1-5
v_gene: TRBV27
abundance: NA
d_gene: TRBD1

CDR3nt: TGTGCCAGCAGCCCGGGACGGGGTTCACCCCTCCACTTT
CDR3aa: CASSPGRGSPLHF
j_gene: TRBJ1-6
v_gene: TRBV7-2
abundance: once
d_gene: NA

CDR3nt: TGCAGCGCCGTGGGACAGGACGACACTGAAGCTTTCTTT
CDR3aa: CSAVGQDDTEAFF
j_gene: TRBJ1-1
v_gene: TRBV29-1
abundance: NA
d_gene: TRBD1

CDR3nt: TGTGCCAGCAGCTTGATGACAGGTCGCTTTATCTTGAACACTGAAGCTTTCTTT
CDR3aa: CASSLMTGRFILNTEAFF
j_gene: TRBJ1-1
v_gene: TRBV5-4
abundance: NA
d_gene: NA

CDR3nt: TGTGCCAGCACCTATTCGTACGGGTTCGGTGAGCAGTTCTTC
CDR3aa: CASTYSYGFGEQFF
j_gene: TRBJ2-1
v_gene: TRBV2
abundance: NA
d_gene: NA

CDR3nt: TGTGCCAGCAGCCCCCGAGGGGGGTCTCAAGAGCAGTACTTC
CDR3aa: CASSPRGGSQEQYF
j_gene: TRBJ2-7
v_gene: TRBV11-2
abundance: few
d_gene: NA

CDR3nt: TGCAGCGCTGCGAGGGCCTCTGGAAACACCATATATTTT
CDR3aa: CSAARASGNTIYF
j_gene: TRBJ1-3
v_gene: TRBV29-1
abundance: NA
d_gene: NA

CDR3nt: TGTGCCAGCAGCACCTCGGGATCTACTCCTACGCAGTATTTT
CDR3aa: CASSTSGSTPTQYF
j_gene: TRBJ2-3
v_gene: TRBV7-2
abundance: NA
d_gene: NA

CDR3nt: TGTGCCAGCTCACCACCTGGCAGCAATCAGCCCCAGCATTTT
CDR3aa: CASSPPGSNQPQHF
j_gene: TRBJ1-5
v_gene: TRBV18
abundance: NA
d_gene: NA

CDR3nt: TGTGCCAGCAGCTCCCAAGGTGGCGGGACTAGCTCCTACAATGAGCAGTTCTTC
CDR3aa: CASSSQGGGTSSYNEQFF
j_gene: TRBJ2-1
v_gene: TRBV7-2
abundance: NA
d_gene: TRBD2

CDR3nt: TGTGCCAGCAGCTGGGACAGAAACACTGAAGCTTTCTTT
CDR3aa: CASSWDRNTEAFF
j_gene: TRBJ1-1
v_gene: TRBV5-4
abundance: NA
d_gene: TRBD1

CDR3nt: TGCGCCAGCAGCTTGTGGCTAGCGGTGACAGATACGCAGTATTTT
CDR3aa: CASSLWLAVTDTQYF
j_gene: TRBJ2-3
v_gene: TRBV5-1
abundance: NA
d_gene: TRBD2

CDR3nt: TGTGCCATCAGTGGAACACTTACCTCTGGGGCCAACGTCCTGACTTTC
CDR3aa: CAISGTLTSGANVLTF
j_gene: TRBJ2-6
v_gene: TRBV10-3
abundance: NA
d_gene: NA

CDR3nt: TGTGCCATCCGACAAGACTCTTACACCGGGGAGCTGTTTTTT
CDR3aa: CAIRQDSYTGELFF
j_gene: TRBJ2-2
v_gene: TRBV10-3
abundance: NA
d_gene: NA

CDR3nt: TGTGCCAGCGCGGACAGCTCAACTCAAGAGACCCAGTACTTC
CDR3aa: CASADSSTQETQYF
j_gene: TRBJ2-5
v_gene: TRBV6-6
abundance: NA
d_gene: NA

CDR3nt: TGTGCCAGCAGTGACTCGGGCGGGCATCAGCCCCAGCATTTT
CDR3aa: CASSDSGGHQPQHF
j_gene: TRBJ1-5
v_gene: TRBV2
abundance: NA
d_gene: NA

CDR3nt: TGCGCCAGCAGCCCTGAAATGGACAGGAGACCTTATGGCTACACCTTC
CDR3aa: CASSPEMDRRPYGYTF
j_gene: TRBJ1-2
v_gene: TRBV4-3
abundance: NA
d_gene: TRBD1

CDR3nt: TGTGCCAGCAGCTTAGGTCCTAGCGGGGACACAGATACGCAGTATTTT
CDR3aa: CASSLGPSGDTDTQYF
j_gene: TRBJ2-3
v_gene: TRBV11-3
abundance: few
d_gene: TRBD2

CDR3nt: TGTGCCAGCAGCTCCGGGACAGCAGGAAAACAGCCCCAGCATTTT
CDR3aa: CASSSGTAGKQPQHF
j_gene: TRBJ1-5
v_gene: TRBV5-5
abundance: NA
d_gene: TRBD1

CDR3nt: TGCGCCAGCAGCATAGACAAAAACTATGGCTACACCTTC
CDR3aa: CASSIDKNYGYTF
j_gene: TRBJ1-2
v_gene: TRBV5-1
abundance: NA
d_gene: NA

CDR3nt: TGTGCCAGCAGCTTAGACTGGACAGGGGGCTCGTCAAAACTGTTTTTT
CDR3aa: CASSLDWTGGSSKLFF
j_gene: TRBJ1-4
v_gene: TRBV7-2
abundance: NA
d_gene: TRBD1

CDR3nt: TGTGCCAGCAGTAAGGAAGCGGGGGGTACAGATACGCAGTATTTT
CDR3aa: CASSKEAGGTDTQYF
j_gene: TRBJ2-3
v_gene: TRBV2
abundance: NA
d_gene: TRBD2

CDR3nt: TGTGCCAGCAGTGTTGGAGCGGGGTCCCGCGAGCAGTACTTC
CDR3aa: CASSVGAGSREQYF
j_gene: TRBJ2-7
v_gene: TRBV2
abundance: NA
d_gene: TRBD2

CDR3nt: TGCAGTGCCTCGAAATACACTGAAGCTTTCTTT
CDR3aa: CSASKYTEAFF
j_gene: TRBJ1-1
v_gene: TRBV20-1
abundance: NA
d_gene: NA

CDR3nt: TGTGCCAGCAGCAAGTGGGACAGTTTCACAGATACGCAGTATTTT
CDR3aa: CASSKWDSFTDTQYF
j_gene: TRBJ2-3
v_gene: TRBV21-1
abundance: NA
d_gene: NA

CDR3nt: TGTGCCAGCAGCCACATTAGCGCTCCAGATACGCAGTATTTT
CDR3aa: CASSHISAPDTQYF
j_gene: TRBJ2-3
v_gene: TRBV6-5
abundance: NA
d_gene: NA

CDR3nt: TGTGCCAGCAGCTTGTTTGGGGGTAGCTCCTATAATTCACCCCTCCACTTT
CDR3aa: CASSLFGGSSYNSPLHF
j_gene: TRBJ1-6
v_gene: TRBV5-6
abundance: NA
d_gene: NA

CDR3nt: TGTGCCAGCAGCTTGGTAGCGACTACCTATAATTCACCCCTCCACTTT
CDR3aa: CASSLVATTYNSPLHF
j_gene: TRBJ1-6
v_gene: TRBV5-5
abundance: NA
d_gene: NA

CDR3nt: TGTGCCAGCAGCTTAACAGGGGAGGCCGGGGAGCTGTTTTTT
CDR3aa: CASSLTGEAGELFF
j_gene: TRBJ2-2
v_gene: TRBV11-3
abundance: NA
d_gene: NA

CDR3nt: TGTGCCAGTAGTATAGTGGGACGGACAGGGCTAGAGACCCAGTACTTC
CDR3aa: CASSIVGRTGLETQYF
j_gene: TRBJ2-5
v_gene: TRBV19
abundance: once
d_gene: TRBD1

CDR3nt: TGTGCCAGTTCTTATAGGGCGAACACTGAAGCTTTCTTT
CDR3aa: CASSYRANTEAFF
j_gene: TRBJ1-1
v_gene: TRBV6-5
abundance: once
d_gene: NA

CDR3nt: TGTGCCAGCTCACCGGGGGACAACTATGGCTACACCTTC
CDR3aa: CASSPGDNYGYTF
j_gene: TRBJ1-2
v_gene: TRBV18
abundance: once
d_gene: NA

CDR3nt: TGCGCCAGCAGCCAAGCCCCATCAGCCTCAGAGCCCCAGCATTTT
CDR3aa: CASSQAPSASEPQHF
j_gene: TRBJ1-5
v_gene: TRBV4-3
abundance: NA
d_gene: NA

CDR3nt: TGTGCCAGCTCACCAAGTTTGGGACTAGCGAACACCGGGGAGCTGTTTTTT
CDR3aa: CASSPSLGLANTGELFF
j_gene: TRBJ2-2
v_gene: TRBV18
abundance: NA
d_gene: TRBD2

CDR3nt: TGTGCCAGCACGAGGGATAGCAATCAGCCCCAGCATTTT
CDR3aa: CASTRDSNQPQHF
j_gene: TRBJ1-5
v_gene: TRBV6-1
abundance: once
d_gene: NA

CDR3nt: TGTGCCAGCAGTTACCGCTTGGGCAGGGTCCGCGAGCAGTACTTC
CDR3aa: CASSYRLGRVREQYF
j_gene: TRBJ2-7
v_gene: TRBV6-6
abundance: NA
d_gene: NA

CDR3nt: TGCGCCAGCAGCTTGGTGGCCTCTGGGGCCAACGTCCTGACTTTC
CDR3aa: CASSLVASGANVLTF
j_gene: TRBJ2-6
v_gene: TRBV5-1
abundance: NA
d_gene: NA

CDR3nt: TGTGCCAGCAGCGCACGGGGGACAGATACGCAGTATTTT
CDR3aa: CASSARGTDTQYF
j_gene: TRBJ2-3
v_gene: TRBV7-2
abundance: NA
d_gene: NA

CDR3nt: TGTGCCAGCATCCCTGGACAGGGGGCCACCGGGGAGCTGTTTTTT
CDR3aa: CASIPGQGATGELFF
j_gene: TRBJ2-2
v_gene: TRBV9
abundance: NA
d_gene: TRBD1

CDR3nt: TGCGCCAGCAGCGGTGGGGGGGCCCCCTACGAGCAGTACTTC
CDR3aa: CASSGGGAPYEQYF
j_gene: TRBJ2-7
v_gene: TRBV5-1
abundance: NA
d_gene: NA

CDR3nt: TGCGCCAGCTCATTGGATTTTGTCGGGGGGGCTCGCACAGATACGCAGTATTTT
CDR3aa: CASSLDFVGGARTDTQYF
j_gene: TRBJ2-3
v_gene: TRBV10-2
abundance: NA
d_gene: TRBD2

CDR3nt: TGTGCCAGCAGCCCCCTGGGGCCGACGACGAACACTGAAGCTTTCTTT
CDR3aa: CASSPLGPTTNTEAFF
j_gene: TRBJ1-1
v_gene: TRBV7-6
abundance: NA
d_gene: NA

CDR3nt: TGCGCCAGCAGCTGGGGACAGGGTGATGCTGGAAACACCATATATTTT
CDR3aa: CASSWGQGDAGNTIYF
j_gene: TRBJ1-3
v_gene: TRBV5-1
abundance: NA
d_gene: TRBD1

CDR3nt: TGTGCCAGCTCAGCCGGGACAGGGAATGAAGCTTTCTTT
CDR3aa: CASSAGTGNEAFF
j_gene: TRBJ1-1
v_gene: TRBV18
abundance: NA
d_gene: TRBD1

CDR3nt: TGTGCCAGCAGTGAAGGGGGACAGGAGTACTTC
CDR3aa: CASSEGGQEYF
j_gene: TRBJ2-7
v_gene: TRBV6-1
abundance: NA
d_gene: TRBD1

CDR3nt: TGTGCCAGCAGCCTAGGGCATGAGACAGATACGCAGTATTTT
CDR3aa: CASSLGHETDTQYF
j_gene: TRBJ2-3
v_gene: TRBV7-2
abundance: NA
d_gene: NA

CDR3nt: TGTGCCAGCAGCTCAGTCACGGACTCCTACGAGCAGTACTTC
CDR3aa: CASSSVTDSYEQYF
j_gene: TRBJ2-7
v_gene: TRBV5-4
abundance: NA
d_gene: NA

CDR3nt: TGTGCCATCAGTGAAGAGACAGTTTCCACTGAAGCTTTCTTT
CDR3aa: CAISEETVSTEAFF
j_gene: TRBJ1-1
v_gene: TRBV10-3
abundance: NA
d_gene: NA